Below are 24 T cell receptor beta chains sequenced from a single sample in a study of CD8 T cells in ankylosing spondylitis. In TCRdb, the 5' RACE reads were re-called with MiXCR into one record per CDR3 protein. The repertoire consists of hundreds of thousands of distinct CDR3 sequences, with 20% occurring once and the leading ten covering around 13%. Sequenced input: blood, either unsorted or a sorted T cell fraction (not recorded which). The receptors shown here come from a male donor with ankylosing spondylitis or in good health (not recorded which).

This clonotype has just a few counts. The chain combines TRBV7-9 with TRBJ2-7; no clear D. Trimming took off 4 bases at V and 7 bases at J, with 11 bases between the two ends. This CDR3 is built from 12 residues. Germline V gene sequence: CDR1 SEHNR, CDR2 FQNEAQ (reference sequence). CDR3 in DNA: TGTGCCAGCAGCTCTCGGGTGGGGGAGCAGTACTTC. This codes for CASSSRVGEQYF.

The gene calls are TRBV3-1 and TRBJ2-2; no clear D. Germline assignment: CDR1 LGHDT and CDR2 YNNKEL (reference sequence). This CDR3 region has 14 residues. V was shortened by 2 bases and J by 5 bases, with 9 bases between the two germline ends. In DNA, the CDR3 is TGTGCCAGCAGCCAATCGTGGGATACCGGGGAGCTGTTTTTT. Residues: CASSQSWDTGELFF.

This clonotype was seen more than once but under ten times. CDR3 region: CSVEERGGWETQYF. The CDR3 region has the DNA TGCAGCGTTGAAGAACGGGGCGGGTGGGAGACCCAGTACTTC. This chain connects TRBV29-1 to TRBJ2-5, with D possibly called TRBD1 or TRBD2 (5 bases each). The ends were cut back, 0 bases at V and 5 bases at J, with 13 bases in the middle. The CDR3 has 14 amino acids. The V gene's germline CDR1 is SQVTM and CDR2 ANQGSEA.

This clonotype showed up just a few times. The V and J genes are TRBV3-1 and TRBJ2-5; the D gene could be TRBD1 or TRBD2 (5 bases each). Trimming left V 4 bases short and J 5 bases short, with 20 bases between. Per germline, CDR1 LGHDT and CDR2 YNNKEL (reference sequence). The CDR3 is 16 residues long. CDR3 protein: CASSPSAGAASETQYF. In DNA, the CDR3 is TGTGCCAGCAGCCCGTCTGCCGGGGCGGCCTCGGAGACCCAGTACTTC.

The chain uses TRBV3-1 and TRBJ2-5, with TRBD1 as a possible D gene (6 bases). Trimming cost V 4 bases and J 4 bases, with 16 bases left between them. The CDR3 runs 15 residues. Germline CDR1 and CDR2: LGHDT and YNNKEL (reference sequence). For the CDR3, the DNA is TGTGCCAGCAGCCCTCCGGACAGCGTGGTAGAGACCCAGTACTTC. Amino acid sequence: CASSPPDSVVETQYF.

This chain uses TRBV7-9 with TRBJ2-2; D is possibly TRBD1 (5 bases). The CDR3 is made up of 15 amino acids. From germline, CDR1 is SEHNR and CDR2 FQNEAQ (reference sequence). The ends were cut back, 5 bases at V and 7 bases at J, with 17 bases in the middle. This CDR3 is CASSPTPGIGGELFF. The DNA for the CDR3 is TGTGCCAGCAGCCCGACCCCAGGGATTGGCGGGGAGCTGTTTTTT.

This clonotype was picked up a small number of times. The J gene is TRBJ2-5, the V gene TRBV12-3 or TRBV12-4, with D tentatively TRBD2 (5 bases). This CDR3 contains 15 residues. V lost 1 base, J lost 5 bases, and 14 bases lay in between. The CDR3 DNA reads TGTGCCAGCAGTTTAGGGACTGCCCTTGGGGAGACCCAGTACTTC. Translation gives CASSLGTALGETQYF.

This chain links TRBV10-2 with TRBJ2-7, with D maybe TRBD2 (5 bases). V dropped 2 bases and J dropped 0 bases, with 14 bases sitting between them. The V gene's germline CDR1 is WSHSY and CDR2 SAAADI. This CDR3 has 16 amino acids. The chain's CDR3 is CASSENLARFSYEQYF. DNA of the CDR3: TGCGCCAGCAGTGAGAATCTAGCCCGATTCTCCTACGAGCAGTACTTC.

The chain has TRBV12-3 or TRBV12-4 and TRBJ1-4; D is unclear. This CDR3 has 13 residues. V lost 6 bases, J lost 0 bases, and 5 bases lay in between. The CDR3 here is CASRDSTNEKLFF. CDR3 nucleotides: TGTGCCAGCAGGGATTCAACTAATGAAAAACTGTTTTTT.

CDR3 nucleotides: TGTGCCAGCAGTGAACCGTCTGGACCCTACGAGCAGTACTTC. It is translated as CASSEPSGPYEQYF. The chain links TRBV2 to TRBJ2-7, with D unclear. Deletions cut 2 bases from V and 2 bases from J, with 10 bases between. Germline CDR1 reads SNHLY; CDR2 reads FYNNEI. The CDR3 sequence is 14 residues long.

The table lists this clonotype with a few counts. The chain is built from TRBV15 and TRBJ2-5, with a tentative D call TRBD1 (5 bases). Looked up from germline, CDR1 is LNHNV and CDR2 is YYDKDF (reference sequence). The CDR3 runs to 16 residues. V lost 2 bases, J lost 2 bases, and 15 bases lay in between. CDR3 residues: CATSRPKQDLQETQYF. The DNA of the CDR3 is TGTGCCACCAGCAGACCGAAACAGGACCTTCAAGAGACCCAGTACTTC. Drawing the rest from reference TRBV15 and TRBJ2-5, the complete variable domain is DAMVIQNPRYQVTQFGKPVTLSCSQTLNHNVMYWYQQKSSQAPKLLFHYYDKDFNNEADTPDNFQSRRPNTSFCFLDIRSPGLGDTAMYLCATSRPKQDLQETQYFGPGTRLLVL.

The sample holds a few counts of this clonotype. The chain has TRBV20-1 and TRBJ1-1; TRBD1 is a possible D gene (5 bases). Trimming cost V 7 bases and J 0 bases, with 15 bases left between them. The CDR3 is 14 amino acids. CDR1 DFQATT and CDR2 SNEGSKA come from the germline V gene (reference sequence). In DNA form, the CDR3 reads TGCAGTGGTTATGGTTGGGGGTTGAACACTGAAGCTTTCTTT. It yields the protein CSGYGWGLNTEAFF.

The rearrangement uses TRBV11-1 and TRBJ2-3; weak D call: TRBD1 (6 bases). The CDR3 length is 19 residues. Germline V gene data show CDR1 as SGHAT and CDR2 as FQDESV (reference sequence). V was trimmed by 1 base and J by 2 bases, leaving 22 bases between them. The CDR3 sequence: CASSLEYTQGTRLTDTQYF. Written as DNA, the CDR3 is TGTGCCAGCAGCTTAGAGTACACACAGGGAACGAGACTCACAGATACGCAGTATTTT.

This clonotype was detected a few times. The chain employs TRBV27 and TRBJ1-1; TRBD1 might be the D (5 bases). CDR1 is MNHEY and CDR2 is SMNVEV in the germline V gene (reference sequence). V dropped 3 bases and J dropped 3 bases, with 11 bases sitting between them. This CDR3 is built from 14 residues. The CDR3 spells CASSFAGSYTEAFF. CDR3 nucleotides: TGTGCCAGCAGTTTCGCAGGGTCGTACACTGAAGCTTTCTTT.

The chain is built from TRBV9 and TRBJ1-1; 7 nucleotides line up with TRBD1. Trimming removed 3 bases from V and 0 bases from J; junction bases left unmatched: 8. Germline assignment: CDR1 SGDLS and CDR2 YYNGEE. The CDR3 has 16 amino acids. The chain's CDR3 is CASSAYLGQLNTEAFF. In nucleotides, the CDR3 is TGTGCCAGCAGCGCTTACTTGGGACAGCTGAACACTGAAGCTTTCTTT.

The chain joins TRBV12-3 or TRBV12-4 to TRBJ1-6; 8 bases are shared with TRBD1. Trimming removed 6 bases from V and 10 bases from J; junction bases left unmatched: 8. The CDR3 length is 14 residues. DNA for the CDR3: TGTGCCAGCAGCGACCCGACAGGGGACTCACCCCTCCACTTT. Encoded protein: CASSDPTGDSPLHF.

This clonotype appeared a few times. CDR3 sequence (DNA): TGTGCCAGCAGTTTAGGCGCTAGTCCGGGACAAGATACGCAGTATTTT. Its translation is CASSLGASPGQDTQYF. This chain connects TRBV12-3 or TRBV12-4 to TRBJ2-3, with a tentative D call TRBD1 (6 bases). The V gene lost 1 base and the J gene lost 5 bases, with 16 bases spanning the gap. This CDR3 has 16 amino acids.

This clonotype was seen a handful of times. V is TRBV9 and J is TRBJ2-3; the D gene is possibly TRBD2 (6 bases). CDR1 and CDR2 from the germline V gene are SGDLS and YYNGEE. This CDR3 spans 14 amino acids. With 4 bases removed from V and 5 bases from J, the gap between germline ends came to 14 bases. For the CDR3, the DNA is TGTGCCAGCAGCCCCCGTAGGGGAGGAGATACGCAGTATTTT. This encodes CASSPRRGGDTQYF.

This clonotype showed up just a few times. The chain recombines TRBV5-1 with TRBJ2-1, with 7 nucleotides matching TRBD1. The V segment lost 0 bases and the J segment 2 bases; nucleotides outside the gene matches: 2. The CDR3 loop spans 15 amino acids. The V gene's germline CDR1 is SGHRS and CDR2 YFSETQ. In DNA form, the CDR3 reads TGCGCCAGCAGCTTGGAGGGGACAGCCTACAATGAGCAGTTCTTC. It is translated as CASSLEGTAYNEQFF.

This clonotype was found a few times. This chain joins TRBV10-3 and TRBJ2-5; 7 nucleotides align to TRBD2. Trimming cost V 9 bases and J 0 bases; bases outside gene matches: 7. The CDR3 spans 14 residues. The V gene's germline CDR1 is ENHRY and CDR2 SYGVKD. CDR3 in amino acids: CAIRDGTNQETQYF. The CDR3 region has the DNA TGTGCCATTAGGGACGGGACTAACCAAGAGACCCAGTACTTC.

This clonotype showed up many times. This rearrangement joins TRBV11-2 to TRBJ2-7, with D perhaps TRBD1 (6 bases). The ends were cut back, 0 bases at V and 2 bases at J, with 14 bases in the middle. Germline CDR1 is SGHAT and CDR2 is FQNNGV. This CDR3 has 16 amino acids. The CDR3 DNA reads TGTGCCAGCAGCTTAGAAGGACAGACTCGAGCCTACGAGCAGTACTTC. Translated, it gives CASSLEGQTRAYEQYF.

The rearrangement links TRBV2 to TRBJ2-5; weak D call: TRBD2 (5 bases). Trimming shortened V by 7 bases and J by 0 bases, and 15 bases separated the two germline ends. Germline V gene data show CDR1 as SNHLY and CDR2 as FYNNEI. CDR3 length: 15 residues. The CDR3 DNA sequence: TGTGCCAGCACATGGGAATCCGGGAACCAAGAGACCCAGTACTTC. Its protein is CASTWESGNQETQYF.

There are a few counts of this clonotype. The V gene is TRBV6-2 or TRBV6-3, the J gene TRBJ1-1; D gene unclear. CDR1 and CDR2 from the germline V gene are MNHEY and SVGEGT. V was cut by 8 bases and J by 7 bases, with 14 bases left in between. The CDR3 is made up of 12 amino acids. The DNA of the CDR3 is TGTGCCAGCGGAACTCGGGTAGTTGAAGCTTTCTTT. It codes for CASGTRVVEAFF.

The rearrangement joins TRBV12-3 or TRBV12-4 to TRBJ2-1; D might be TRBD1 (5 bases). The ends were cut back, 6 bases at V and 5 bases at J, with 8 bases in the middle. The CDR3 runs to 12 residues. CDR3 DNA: TGTGCCAGCAGGGGGCCCGACAATGAGCAGTTCTTC. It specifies CASRGPDNEQFF.